A selection of T cell receptor beta chains follows, all from one sample in a study of cytomegalovirus exposure and HLA in healthy donors. The protocol was immunoSEQ multiplex PCR, while the TCRdb copy is restricted to in-frame clones and leaves out a portion. The sample contains some 180,000 clones, 81% of which appear only once. Sequencing was performed on PBMCs. These receptors were taken from a man in his forties in good health and CMV-seropositive. CDR3s include the opening cysteine and the closing phenylalanine or tryptophan. D genes are given only for firm matches. Where a row states a size, it is once, few, many or the class of an expanded clone; other rows omit it.

abundance,d_gene,j_gene,v_gene,CDR3nt,CDR3aa
NA,NA,TRBJ2-5,TRBV18,TGTGCCAGCTCACCACGGAGCGATCAAGAGACCCAGTACTTC,CASSPRSDQETQYF
NA,NA,TRBJ2-5,TRBV28,TGTGCCAGCAGTTTGGGGCAGGGGGGAAGGGAGACCCAGTACTTC,CASSLGQGGRETQYF
once,NA,TRBJ2-5,TRBV19,TGTGCCAGTAGTATAGGGGCGGCGGGGGAGACCCAGTACTTC,CASSIGAAGETQYF
NA,NA,TRBJ2-3,TRBV6-5,TGTGCCAGCAGTTACTCGATCCAGGCGACCACAGATACGCAGTATTTT,CASSYSIQATTDTQYF
NA,TRBD1,TRBJ1-2,TRBV6-5,TGTGCCAGCAGGGAGGGACAGGGGGGGAGGTATGGCTACACCTTC,CASREGQGGRYGYTF
NA,NA,TRBJ1-1,TRBV28,TGTGCCAGCAGATTTCCAGGGGAGTTGTACACTGAAGCTTTCTTT,CASRFPGELYTEAFF
NA,NA,TRBJ2-7,TRBV15,TGTGCCACCAGCAGAGGGACAGACAGGACCGACGAGCAGTACTTC,CATSRGTDRTDEQYF
NA,NA,TRBJ2-2,TRBV7-9,TGTGCCAGCAGCCTATCCACCGGGGAGCTGTTTTTT,CASSLSTGELFF
NA,NA,TRBJ1-2,TRBV6-5,TGTGCCACTCTAGTTTGGGGCAGGGATGTCTATGGCTACACCTTC,CATLVWGRDVYGYTF
NA,TRBD1,TRBJ2-2,TRBV19,TGTGCCAGTAGTACCTCGGGACAGCAGAACACCGGGGAGCTGTTTTTT,CASSTSGQQNTGELFF
NA,TRBD2,TRBJ2-1,TRBV18,TGTGCCAGCTCACCCAACGTCCCGGGACTAGCGGGACTGAGCTCCTACAATGAGCAGTTCTTC,CASSPNVPGLAGLSSYNEQFF
NA,NA,TRBJ1-2,TRBV7-9,TGTGCCAGCAACCCCGCGAGGACAGACTATGGCTACACCTTC,CASNPARTDYGYTF
NA,NA,TRBJ2-3,TRBV4-1,TGCGCCAGCAGCCAAGAACGGAGGGGCCCATCGAGCACAGATACGCAGTATTTT,CASSQERRGPSSTDTQYF
once,NA,TRBJ2-3,TRBV5-4,TGTGCCAGCAGCCTCGGGATATTCACAGATACGCAGTATTTT,CASSLGIFTDTQYF
NA,NA,TRBJ1-5,TRBV5-1,TGCGCCAGCAGCTTGGCGGGCGGGGGTCAGCCCCAGCATTTT,CASSLAGGGQPQHF
NA,NA,TRBJ2-5,TRBV6-1,TGTGCCAGCAGTGAACGGGGCCAAGAGACCCAGTACTTC,CASSERGQETQYF
NA,NA,TRBJ1-6,TRBV28,TGTGCCAGCAGTTCAGGGACAACAAATTCACCCCTCCACTTT,CASSSGTTNSPLHF